This is a list of T cell receptor beta chains from one sample in a study of post-analysis software for immune sequencing data. TCRdb passed the PCR reads through MiXCR, listing each CDR3 protein once. The data show roughly 800,000 distinct CDR3 sequences, more than 45% seen once. Sequenced input: blood. These receptors were collected from a girl aged 10 to 17 with multiple sclerosis. Each CDR3 is given with its conserved first and last residue. The order of the fields is D gene, J gene, V gene, clone size, CDR3 DNA, CDR3 protein. The D gene is left open where the match is weak. Size tells how often a clone was seen (once, few, many) or the class of an expanded clone, and some rows leave it out.

d_gene: TRBD1
j_gene: TRBJ2-7
v_gene: TRBV18
abundance: NA
CDR3nt: TGTGCCAGCTCACCACGGGGACAGGGCTACGAGCAGTACTTC
CDR3aa: CASSPRGQGYEQYF

d_gene: TRBD1
j_gene: TRBJ1-1
v_gene: TRBV11-3
abundance: few
CDR3nt: TGTGCCAGCAGCCCAGGGACAGTTGAAGCTTTCTTT
CDR3aa: CASSPGTVEAFF

d_gene: TRBD1
j_gene: TRBJ2-1
v_gene: TRBV6-6
abundance: once
CDR3nt: TGTGCCAGCAGGGCGGACAGGGATTACAATAAGCAGTTCTTC
CDR3aa: CASRADRDYNKQFF

d_gene: TRBD2
j_gene: TRBJ2-7
v_gene: TRBV20-1
abundance: few
CDR3nt: TGCAGTGCTCTCCGGGGGGCCTACGAGCAGTACTTC
CDR3aa: CSALRGAYEQYF

d_gene: TRBD2
j_gene: TRBJ2-5
v_gene: TRBV3-1
abundance: NA
CDR3nt: TGTGCCAGCAGCCAAGATTGGGCGGGAGGACCACAAGAGACCCAGTACTTC
CDR3aa: CASSQDWAGGPQETQYF

d_gene: NA
j_gene: TRBJ1-2
v_gene: TRBV12-3/TRBV12-4
abundance: NA
CDR3nt: TGTGCCAGCAGTTTCACCGGGGTAGAGGGCTACACCTTC
CDR3aa: CASSFTGVEGYTF

d_gene: NA
j_gene: TRBJ2-7
v_gene: TRBV29-1
abundance: few
CDR3nt: TGCAGCGTTGAATGGCGCCATGAGCAGTACTTC
CDR3aa: CSVEWRHEQYF

d_gene: TRBD1
j_gene: TRBJ2-1
v_gene: TRBV6-5
abundance: few
CDR3nt: TGTGCCAGCAGTTCCCAGACAGGGTACCAGTTCTTC
CDR3aa: CASSSQTGYQFF

d_gene: NA
j_gene: TRBJ2-5
v_gene: TRBV4-1
abundance: NA
CDR3nt: TGCGCCAGCAGCACCTTAGGGGCGGAGGAGACCCAGTACTTC
CDR3aa: CASSTLGAEETQYF

d_gene: NA
j_gene: TRBJ1-2
v_gene: TRBV12-5
abundance: NA
CDR3nt: TGTGCTAGTGGAAAGACCGACAGTACTAACTATGGCTACACCTTC
CDR3aa: CASGKTDSTNYGYTF

d_gene: TRBD2
j_gene: TRBJ2-5
v_gene: TRBV25-1
abundance: NA
CDR3nt: TGTGCCAGCAGTGGGAGCGGGAGGGCCACCGAGACCCAGTACTTC
CDR3aa: CASSGSGRATETQYF

d_gene: TRBD1
j_gene: TRBJ1-2
v_gene: TRBV10-3
abundance: NA
CDR3nt: TGTGCCATCAGTTTTGGAAACCTACACCGGGACAGGGCCAACTATGGCTACACCTTC
CDR3aa: CAISFGNLHRDRANYGYTF

d_gene: NA
j_gene: TRBJ2-7
v_gene: TRBV11-2
abundance: NA
CDR3nt: TGTGCCACCGCGTTGGGAAGCGAGCAGTACTTC
CDR3aa: CATALGSEQYF

d_gene: NA
j_gene: TRBJ2-1
v_gene: TRBV12-3/TRBV12-4
abundance: few
CDR3nt: TGTGCCAGCAGTTTGAACTCCGGGAGCTCCTACAATGAGCAGTTCTTC
CDR3aa: CASSLNSGSSYNEQFF

d_gene: TRBD1
j_gene: TRBJ1-1
v_gene: TRBV12-3/TRBV12-4
abundance: NA
CDR3nt: TGTGCCAGCAGAGGGACAGAGAACACTGAAGCTTTCTTT
CDR3aa: CASRGTENTEAFF

d_gene: TRBD1
j_gene: TRBJ1-2
v_gene: TRBV20-1
abundance: few
CDR3nt: TGCAGTGCTAGAGATCCTTTTGGGACAGGGGATTCCGTCGGCTATGGCTACACCTTC
CDR3aa: CSARDPFGTGDSVGYGYTF

d_gene: TRBD1
j_gene: TRBJ2-7
v_gene: TRBV7-9
abundance: NA
CDR3nt: TGTGCCAGCAGCTTACGGACAGGGAACCCCGACCCCTTGTACGAGCAGTACTTC
CDR3aa: CASSLRTGNPDPLYEQYF

d_gene: NA
j_gene: TRBJ2-4
v_gene: TRBV20-1
abundance: few
CDR3nt: TGCAGTGCTGGAGGAGTACTACTAGCCAAAAACATTCAGTACTTC
CDR3aa: CSAGGVLLAKNIQYF

d_gene: TRBD2
j_gene: TRBJ2-7
v_gene: TRBV12-3/TRBV12-4
abundance: NA
CDR3nt: TGTGCCAGCAGTTTAGGGGGACTAGCGGGAGGGGCAACCTACGAGCAGTACTTC
CDR3aa: CASSLGGLAGGATYEQYF

d_gene: NA
j_gene: TRBJ2-7
v_gene: TRBV7-9
abundance: NA
CDR3nt: TGTGCCAGCAGCCCGGCCTTCAGTCCTCCTACGGGGCAGTACTTC
CDR3aa: CASSPAFSPPTGQYF

d_gene: NA
j_gene: TRBJ1-1
v_gene: TRBV10-2
abundance: few
CDR3nt: TGCGCCAGCAACCCCGACAGTTCTGCTGAAGCTTTCTTT
CDR3aa: CASNPDSSAEAFF

d_gene: TRBD2
j_gene: TRBJ2-7
v_gene: TRBV6-1
abundance: NA
CDR3nt: TGTGCCACCCCAACAGGGGACGAGACTAGCGGGAGGTTATCCTACAATGAGCAGTACTTC
CDR3aa: CATPTGDETSGRLSYNEQYF

d_gene: NA
j_gene: TRBJ2-5
v_gene: TRBV7-9
abundance: once
CDR3nt: TGTGCCAGCAGCTCGACAGTCCAAGAGACCCAGTACTTC
CDR3aa: CASSSTVQETQYF

d_gene: NA
j_gene: TRBJ2-7
v_gene: TRBV2
abundance: few
CDR3nt: TGTGCCACCTTCCGTCGGGAGAGAAACGAGCAGTACTTC
CDR3aa: CATFRRERNEQYF

d_gene: TRBD2
j_gene: TRBJ2-7
v_gene: TRBV4-1
abundance: NA
CDR3nt: TGCGCCAGCAGCCAAGATCCGGGCCTAGCGGGAGTCGAGCAGTACTTC
CDR3aa: CASSQDPGLAGVEQYF

d_gene: NA
j_gene: TRBJ1-1
v_gene: TRBV29-1
abundance: few
CDR3nt: TGCAGCGTCGCCAGTTCCGGGGGCACTGAAGCTTTCTTT
CDR3aa: CSVASSGGTEAFF

d_gene: TRBD2
j_gene: TRBJ2-7
v_gene: TRBV20-1
abundance: NA
CDR3nt: TGCAGTGCTAGAGGAGGGGCGGGAGGGAAAACCTACGAGCAGTACTTC
CDR3aa: CSARGGAGGKTYEQYF

d_gene: NA
j_gene: TRBJ2-7
v_gene: TRBV5-1
abundance: NA
CDR3nt: TGCGCCAGCAGCTTGGGGACAGCGATCAACGAGCAGTACTTC
CDR3aa: CASSLGTAINEQYF

d_gene: NA
j_gene: TRBJ2-5
v_gene: TRBV12-3/TRBV12-4
abundance: few
CDR3nt: TGTGCCAGCAGTGACGACCGGGACGCTAAAGAGACCCAGTACTTC
CDR3aa: CASSDDRDAKETQYF

d_gene: TRBD1
j_gene: TRBJ2-7
v_gene: TRBV7-2
abundance: NA
CDR3nt: TGTGCCAGCAGCTCCCGGGACAGGTCCCTCTACGAGCAGTACTTC
CDR3aa: CASSSRDRSLYEQYF

d_gene: TRBD2
j_gene: TRBJ2-7
v_gene: TRBV27
abundance: NA
CDR3nt: TGTGCCAGCAGTTCTGGACTAGTCCTAAACTCCTACGAGCAGTACTTC
CDR3aa: CASSSGLVLNSYEQYF